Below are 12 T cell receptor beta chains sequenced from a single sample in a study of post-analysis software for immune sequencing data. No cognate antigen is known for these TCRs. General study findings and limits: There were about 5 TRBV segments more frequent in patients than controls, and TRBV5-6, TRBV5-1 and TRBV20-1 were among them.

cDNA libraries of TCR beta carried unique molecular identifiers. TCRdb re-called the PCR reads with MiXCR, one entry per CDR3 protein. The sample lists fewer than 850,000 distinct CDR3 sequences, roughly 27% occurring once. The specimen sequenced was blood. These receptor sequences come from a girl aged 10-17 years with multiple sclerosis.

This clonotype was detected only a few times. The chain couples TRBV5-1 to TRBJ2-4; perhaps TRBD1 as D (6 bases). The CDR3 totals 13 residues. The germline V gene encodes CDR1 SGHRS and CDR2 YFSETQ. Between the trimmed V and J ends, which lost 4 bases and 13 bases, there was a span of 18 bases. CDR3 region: CASSPGTGPEQYF. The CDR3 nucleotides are TGCGCCAGCAGCCCCGGTACAGGGCCTGAGCAGTACTTC.

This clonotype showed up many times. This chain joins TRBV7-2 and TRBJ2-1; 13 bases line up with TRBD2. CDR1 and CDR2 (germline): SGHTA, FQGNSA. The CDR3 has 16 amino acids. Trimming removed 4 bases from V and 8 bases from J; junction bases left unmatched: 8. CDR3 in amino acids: CASSSGTSGMGDEQFF. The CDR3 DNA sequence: TGTGCCAGCAGCTCCGGGACTAGCGGGATGGGGGATGAGCAGTTCTTC.

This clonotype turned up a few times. CDR3 residues: CASSQWDFNTGELFF. As DNA, the CDR3 is TGTGCCAGCAGCCAATGGGACTTTAACACCGGGGAGCTGTTTTTT. The chain links TRBV3-1 to TRBJ2-2; perhaps TRBD2 as D (6 bases). Per the germline V gene, CDR1 is LGHDT and CDR2 is YNNKEL (reference sequence). The CDR3 spans 15 residues. The V end was cut by 2 bases, the J end by 2 bases, with 9 bases between.

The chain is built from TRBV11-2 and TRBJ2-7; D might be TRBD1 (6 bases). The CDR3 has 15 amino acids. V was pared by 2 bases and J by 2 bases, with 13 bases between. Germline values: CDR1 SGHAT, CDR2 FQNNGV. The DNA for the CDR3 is TGTGCCAGCAGCTTATGGGCAGGGGAAACCTACGAGCAGTACTTC. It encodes CASSLWAGETYEQYF. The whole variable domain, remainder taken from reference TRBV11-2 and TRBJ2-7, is EAGVAQSPRYKIIEKRQSVAFWCNPISGHATLYWYQQILGQGPKLLIQFQNNGVVDDSQLPKDRFSAERLKGVDSTLKIQPAKLEDSAVYLCASSLWAGETYEQYFGPGTRLTVT.

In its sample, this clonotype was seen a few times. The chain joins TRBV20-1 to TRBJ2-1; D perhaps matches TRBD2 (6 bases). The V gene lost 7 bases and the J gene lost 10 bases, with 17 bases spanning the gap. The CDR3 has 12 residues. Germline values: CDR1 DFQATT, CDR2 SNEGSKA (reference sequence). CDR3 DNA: TGCAGTGTTAGGAGGGCAGCTACCGAGCAGTTCTTC. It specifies CSVRRAATEQFF.

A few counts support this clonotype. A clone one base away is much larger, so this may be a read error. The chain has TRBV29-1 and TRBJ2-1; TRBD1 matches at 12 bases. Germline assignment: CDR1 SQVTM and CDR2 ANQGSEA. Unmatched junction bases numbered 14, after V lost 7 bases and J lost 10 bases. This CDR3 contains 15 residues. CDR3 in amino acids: CSALHRDRGHGEQFF. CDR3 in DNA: TGCAGCGCCCTACACCGGGACAGGGGGCATGGCGAGCAGTTCTTC.

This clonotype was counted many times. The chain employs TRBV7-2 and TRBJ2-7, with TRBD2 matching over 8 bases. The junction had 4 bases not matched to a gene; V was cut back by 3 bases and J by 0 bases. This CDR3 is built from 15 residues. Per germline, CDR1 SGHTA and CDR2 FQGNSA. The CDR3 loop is CASSLGGTSSYEQYF. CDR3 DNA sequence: TGTGCCAGCAGCTTGGGGGGGACTAGCTCCTACGAGCAGTACTTC. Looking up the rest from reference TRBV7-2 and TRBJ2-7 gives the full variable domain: GAGVSQSPSNKVTEKGKDVELRCDPISGHTALYWYRQSLGQGLEFLIYFQGNSAPDKSGLPSDRFSAERTGGSVSTLTIQRTQQEDSAVYLCASSLGGTSSYEQYFGPGTRLTVT.

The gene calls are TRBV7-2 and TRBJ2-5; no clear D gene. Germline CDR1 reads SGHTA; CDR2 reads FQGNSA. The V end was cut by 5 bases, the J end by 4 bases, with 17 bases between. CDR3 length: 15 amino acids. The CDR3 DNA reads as TGTGCCAGCAGCCCCGGGCCCCTAGAGCGAGAGACCCAGTACTTC. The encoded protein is CASSPGPLERETQYF.

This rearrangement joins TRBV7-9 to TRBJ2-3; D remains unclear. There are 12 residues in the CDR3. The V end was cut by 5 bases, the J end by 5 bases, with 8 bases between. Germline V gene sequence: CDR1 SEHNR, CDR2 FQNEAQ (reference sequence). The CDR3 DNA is TGTGCCAGCAGCCTCCAAATAGATACGCAGTATTTT. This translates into CASSLQIDTQYF. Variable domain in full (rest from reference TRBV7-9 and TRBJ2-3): DTGVSQNPRHKITKRGQNVTFRCDPISEHNRLYWYRQTLGQGPEFLTYFQNEAQLEKSRLLSDRFSAERPKGSFSTLEIQRTEQGDSAMYLCASSLQIDTQYFGPGTRLTVL.

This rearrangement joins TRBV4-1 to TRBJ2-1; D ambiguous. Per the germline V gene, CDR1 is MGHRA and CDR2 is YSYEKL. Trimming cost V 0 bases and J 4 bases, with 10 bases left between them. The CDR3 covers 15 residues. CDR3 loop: CASSQDLGRYNEQFF. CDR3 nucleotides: TGCGCCAGCAGCCAAGATCTCGGCAGATACAATGAGCAGTTCTTC.

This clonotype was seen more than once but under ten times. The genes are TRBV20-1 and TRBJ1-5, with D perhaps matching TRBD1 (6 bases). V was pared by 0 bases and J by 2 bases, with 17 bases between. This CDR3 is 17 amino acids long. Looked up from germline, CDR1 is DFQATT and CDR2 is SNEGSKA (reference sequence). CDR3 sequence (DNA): TGCAGTGCTAGAGATGTGGAGGGAGGGGGTGGCAATCAGCCCCAGCATTTT. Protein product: CSARDVEGGGGNQPQHF.

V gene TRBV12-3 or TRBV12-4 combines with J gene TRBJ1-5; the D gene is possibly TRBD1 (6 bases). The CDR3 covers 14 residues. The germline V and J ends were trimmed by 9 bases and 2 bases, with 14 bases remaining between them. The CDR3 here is CASTGPFGNQPQHF. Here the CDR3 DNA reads TGTGCCAGTACAGGGCCGTTCGGCAATCAGCCCCAGCATTTT.